The 13 T cell receptor beta chains presented below share a single source sample, sequenced in a study of OX40 agonist ivuxolimab in advanced cancers. Generated by immunoSEQ multiplex PCR, the TCRdb table keeps only in-frame clones and is missing some. Among tens of thousands of clones listed, 60% to 80% were seen once. Sequences were derived from CD4+ or CD8+ T cells sorted from blood, sampled in a trial of the OX40 agonist ivuxolimab. The receptors originated from an adult with an advanced solid tumor such as melanoma, head and neck, liver or kidney cancer.

The chain carries TRBV27 and TRBJ1-6, with D uncertain. The CDR3 runs 15 residues. The germline V gene has CDR1 MNHEY and CDR2 SMNVEV (reference sequence). V was pared by 6 bases and J by 5 bases, with 14 bases between. CDR3 sequence: CASSKVSRDNSPLHF. The CDR3 bases are TGTGCCAGCAGCAAAGTTTCTCGTGATAATTCACCCCTCCACTTT.

The chain couples TRBV7-9 to TRBJ1-4, with D unclear. The CDR3 consists of 12 residues. V shed 3 bases and J shed 13 bases, with 12 bases lying between them. In germline, CDR1 is SEHNR, CDR2 FQNEAQ (reference sequence). The CDR3 loop reads CASSLKRELLFF. The CDR3 coding sequence is TGTGCCAGCAGCTTGAAAAGGGAGTTACTGTTTTTT.

The chain has TRBV6-6 and TRBJ2-7; TRBD1 might be the D (6 bases). CDR1 MNHNY and CDR2 SVGAGI come from the germline V gene (reference sequence). Trimming left V 7 bases short and J 7 bases short, with 17 bases between. The CDR3 covers 13 residues. The CDR3 DNA reads as TGTGCCAGCACCCCTCGACAGGATGGGGAGCAGTACTTC. Amino acid sequence: CASTPRQDGEQYF.

The chain recombines TRBV2 with TRBJ2-1; D might be TRBD1 or TRBD2, each matching 5 bases. V was cut by 6 bases and J by 8 bases, with 20 bases left in between. Per the germline V gene, CDR1 is SNHLY and CDR2 is FYNNEI. The CDR3 sequence is 15 residues long. The CDR3 region is CASRENRDPGHEQFF. In nucleotides, the CDR3 is TGTGCCAGCAGGGAAAACCGGGACCCAGGGCATGAGCAGTTCTTC.

The rearrangement uses TRBV7-8 and TRBJ2-3; 7 bases align to TRBD2. In germline, CDR1 is SGHVS, CDR2 FQNEAQ. J gave up 1 base and V 0 bases, and 4 bases lay outside the gene matches. The CDR3 has 16 amino acids. The CDR3 DNA follows: TGTGCCAGCAGCTTAGCTCCAGCGGGGCGCACAGATACGCAGTATTTT. It yields the protein CASSLAPAGRTDTQYF.

The genes are TRBV6-5 and TRBJ2-5; D is uncertain. Germline V CDR1 and CDR2: MNHEY, SVGAGI. Trimming took 5 bases from V and 4 from J, leaving 14 bases between them. CDR3 size: 14 residues. CDR3 amino acids: CASSRTFEVETQYF. Here the CDR3 DNA reads TGTGCCAGCAGTAGGACGTTCGAGGTAGAGACCCAGTACTTC.

The J gene is TRBJ2-3, the V gene TRBV6-5, with 7 bases matching TRBD2. Trimming took 5 bases from V and 4 from J; bases not matched to a gene: 6. The CDR3 spans 14 residues. The germline V gene encodes CDR1 MNHEY and CDR2 SVGAGI. CDR3 protein: CASSAGEASDTQYF. The CDR3, as DNA: TGTGCCAGCAGTGCGGGGGAGGCCTCAGATACGCAGTATTTT.

This clone has a handful of counts. J is TRBJ2-3 and V is TRBV7-2; D remains unclear. The V and J ends lost 1 base and 8 bases respectively, with 10 bases between them. Germline CDR1 reads SGHTA; CDR2 reads FQGNSA. CDR3 length equals 13 residues. The CDR3 region is CASSLEPAGTQYF. CDR3 nucleotides: TGTGCCAGCAGCTTAGAGCCGGCAGGTACGCAGTATTTT.

The rearrangement uses TRBV21-1 and TRBJ2-7; the DNA was not compared with TRBD1, the D call given in the table. TRBV21-1 is recorded as a pseudogene. The CDR3 is 14 amino acids. The CDR3 region has the DNA TGTGCCAGCAGCAACGGCCCCCCATGGGCGGAGCAGTACTTC. It encodes CASSNGPPWAEQYF.

The chain employs TRBV27 and TRBJ2-3; 7 nucleotides agree with TRBD2. The junction had 4 bases not matched to a gene; V was cut back by 3 bases and J by 1 base. This CDR3 region has 15 residues. Germline CDR1 and CDR2: MNHEY and SMNVEV (reference sequence). The CDR3: CASSFQTSGTDTQYF. In DNA, the CDR3 is TGTGCCAGCAGTTTCCAAACTAGCGGCACAGATACGCAGTATTTT.

The chain combines TRBV5-1 with TRBJ2-7, with 8 positions matching TRBD2. The CDR3 sequence is 14 residues long. Germline V gives CDR1 SGHRS, CDR2 YFSETQ. Trimming at V came to 1 base and at J to 6 bases, leaving 6 bases not matched to a gene. The CDR3 protein is CASSLISGGVEQYF. CDR3 in DNA: TGCGCCAGCAGCTTGATCTCGGGAGGGGTCGAGCAGTACTTC.

In this sample, this clone turned up a few times. The J gene is TRBJ2-7, the V gene TRBV29-1; 9 nucleotides align to TRBD1. V was pared by 2 bases and J by 7 bases, with 6 bases of the junction left unmatched. This CDR3 comprises 13 residues. Per germline, CDR1 SQVTM and CDR2 ANQGSEA. CDR3 sequence (DNA): TGCAGCGTTGAAACGGGACAGGGCAGGGAGCAGTACTTC. Translation gives CSVETGQGREQYF.

About this clone itself: Germline and junction disagree at one end, which may indicate a read error. This chain joins TRBV10-3 and TRBJ2-7; D is ambiguous. The germline V gene encodes CDR1 ENHRY and CDR2 SYGVKD. This CDR3 has 12 amino acids. The CDR3 protein is CASSLLGYEQYF. The CDR3 DNA reads as TGTGCCAGCAGTTTACTTGGGTACGAGCAGTACTTC.